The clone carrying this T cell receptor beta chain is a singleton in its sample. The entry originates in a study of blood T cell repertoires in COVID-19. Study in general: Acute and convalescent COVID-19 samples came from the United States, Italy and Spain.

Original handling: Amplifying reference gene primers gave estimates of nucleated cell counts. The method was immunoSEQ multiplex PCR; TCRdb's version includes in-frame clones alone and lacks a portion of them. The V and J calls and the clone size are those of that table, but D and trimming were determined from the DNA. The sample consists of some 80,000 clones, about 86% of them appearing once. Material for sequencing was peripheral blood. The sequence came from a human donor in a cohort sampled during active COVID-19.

The CDR3 protein is CASSQDPGQGNEQYF. As DNA, the CDR3 is TGTGCCAGCAGCCAAGATCCGGGACAGGGAAACGAGCAGTACTTC. The chain has TRBV4-2 and TRBJ2-7; the match to TRBD1 covers 9 bases. The CDR3 sequence is 15 residues long. Germline V gives CDR1 LGHNA, CDR2 YNFKEQ. With V trimmed by 0 bases and J by 5 bases, 5 bases remained unmatched.